This T cell receptor beta chain was captured by sequencing in a study of tumor-infiltrating lymphocytes in primary liver carcinoma. Blood RNA came from unsorted whole blood; germline DNA was also extracted. This clonotype was found once. The germline gene is not matched at one end of the junction; a read error may be the cause. The authors made TCR beta cDNA from 500 ng total RNA with a constant-region primer. Modified slightly, ARM-PCR produced TCR beta libraries over three nested multiplex PCR rounds. For roughly 10 cycles apiece, the opening two PCR rounds ran with TRBV1-TRBV30 forward primers and a C-beta reverse primer. TCRdb fed the multiplex PCR reads into MiXCR, producing one record per CDR3 protein. The sample gives fewer than 350,000 distinct CDR3 sequences, around three fifths of which show up once; roughly 8.9% is in the top ten. Germline values: CDR1 SGHAT, CDR2 FQDESV (reference sequence). This CDR3 region has 13 residues.

The clonotype originates from a man in his forties or fifties with primary liver carcinoma and hepatitis B virus infection. The genes are TRBV11-1 and TRBJ1-5; D unclear. The sample comprised peripheral blood. The CDR3 loop reads CASNTTSNRPQHF. As DNA, the CDR3 is TGTGCCAGCAACACCACAAGCAATCGGCCCCAGCATTTT.